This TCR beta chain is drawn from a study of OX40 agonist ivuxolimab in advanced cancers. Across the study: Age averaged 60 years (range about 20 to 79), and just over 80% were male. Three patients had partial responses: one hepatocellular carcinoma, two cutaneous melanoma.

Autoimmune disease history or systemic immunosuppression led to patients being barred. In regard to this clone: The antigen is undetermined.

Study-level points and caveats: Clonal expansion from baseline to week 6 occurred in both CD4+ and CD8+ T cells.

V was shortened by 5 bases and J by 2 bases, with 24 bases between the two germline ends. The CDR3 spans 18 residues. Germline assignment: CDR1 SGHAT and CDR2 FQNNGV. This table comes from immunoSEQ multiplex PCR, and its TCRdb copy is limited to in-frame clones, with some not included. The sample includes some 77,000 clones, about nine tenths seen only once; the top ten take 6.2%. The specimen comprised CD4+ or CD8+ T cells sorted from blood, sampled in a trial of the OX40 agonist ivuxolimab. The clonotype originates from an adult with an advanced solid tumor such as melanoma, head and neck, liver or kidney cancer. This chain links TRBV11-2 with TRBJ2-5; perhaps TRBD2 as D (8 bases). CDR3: CASSQQGTAGVGQETQYF. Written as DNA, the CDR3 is TGTGCCAGCAGCCAACAAGGGACAGCGGGGGTTGGACAAGAGACCCAGTACTTC.